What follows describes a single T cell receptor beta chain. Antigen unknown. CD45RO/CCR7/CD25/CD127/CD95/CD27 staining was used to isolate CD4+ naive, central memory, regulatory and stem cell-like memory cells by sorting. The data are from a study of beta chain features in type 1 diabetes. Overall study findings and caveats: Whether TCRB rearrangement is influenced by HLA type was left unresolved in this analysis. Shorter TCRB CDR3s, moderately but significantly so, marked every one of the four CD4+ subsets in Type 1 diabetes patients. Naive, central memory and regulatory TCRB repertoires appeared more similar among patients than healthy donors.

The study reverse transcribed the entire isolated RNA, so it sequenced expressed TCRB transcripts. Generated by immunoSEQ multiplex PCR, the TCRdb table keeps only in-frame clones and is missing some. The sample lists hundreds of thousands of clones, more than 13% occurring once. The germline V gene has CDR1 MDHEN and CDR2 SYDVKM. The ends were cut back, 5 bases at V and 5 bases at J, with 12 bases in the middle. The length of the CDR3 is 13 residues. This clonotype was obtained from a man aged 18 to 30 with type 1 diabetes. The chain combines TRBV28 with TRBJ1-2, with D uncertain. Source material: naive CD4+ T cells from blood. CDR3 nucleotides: TGTGCCAGCAGTAGGATACTGGGGTATGGCTACACCTTC. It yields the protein CASSRILGYGYTF.